A selection of T cell receptor beta chains follows, all from one sample in a study of blood T cell repertoires in COVID-19. Only in-frame clones appear in the TCRdb table, and some are missing; sequencing was by immunoSEQ multiplex PCR. Of 170,000 or so clones in the sample, approximately 88% were seen once. The specimen sequenced was peripheral blood. All receptors derive from an older woman with acute or convalescent COVID-19. Both conserved end residues are part of each CDR3. Fields, in order: D gene, clone size, J gene, V gene, CDR3 DNA, CDR3 protein. A D gene is named only where the DNA matches it firmly. Size is stated for part of the rows, as once, few or many counts, or as a class when the clone is expanded.

D gene: .
clone size: .
J gene: TRBJ2-7
V gene: TRBV5-1
CDR3 DNA: TGCGCCAGCAGCTATCGGGGAGCCCCCTACGAGCAGTACTTC
CDR3 protein: CASSYRGAPYEQYF

D gene: .
clone size: .
J gene: TRBJ2-2
V gene: TRBV4-3
CDR3 DNA: TGCGCCAGCAGCCAATTAACGGGGTCGGCCGGGGAGCTGTTTTTT
CDR3 protein: CASSQLTGSAGELFF

D gene: .
clone size: .
J gene: TRBJ2-2
V gene: TRBV7-9
CDR3 DNA: TGTGCCAGCAGCTTAAATCCGAGGGGGACCGGGGAGCTGTTTTTT
CDR3 protein: CASSLNPRGTGELFF

D gene: .
clone size: few
J gene: TRBJ1-2
V gene: TRBV7-2
CDR3 DNA: TGTGCCAGCAGACCGCCTGCTCCGGGGAAAGGCGGCTACACCTTC
CDR3 protein: CASRPPAPGKGGYTF

D gene: .
clone size: .
J gene: TRBJ2-1
V gene: TRBV19
CDR3 DNA: TGTGCCAGTAGTACCTACGGAGGTAATGAGCAGTTCTTC
CDR3 protein: CASSTYGGNEQFF

D gene: TRBD2
clone size: .
J gene: TRBJ2-5
V gene: TRBV7-2
CDR3 DNA: TGTGCCAGCAGCCCTAGCGGGACCCCTAAGGAGACCCAGTACTTC
CDR3 protein: CASSPSGTPKETQYF

D gene: .
clone size: .
J gene: TRBJ1-6
V gene: TRBV3-1/TRBV3-2
CDR3 DNA: TGTGCCAGCACCCCGGGACTCTATAATTCACCCCTCCACTTT
CDR3 protein: CASTPGLYNSPLHF

D gene: .
clone size: few
J gene: TRBJ1-1
V gene: TRBV4-3
CDR3 DNA: TGCGCCAGCAGCCAAGGGGATTACAGGCCGAACACTGAAGCTTTCTTT
CDR3 protein: CASSQGDYRPNTEAFF

D gene: .
clone size: .
J gene: TRBJ1-6
V gene: TRBV6-2/TRBV6-3
CDR3 DNA: TGTGCCAGCAGTATCAGACAGAAATATAATTCACCCCTCCACTTT
CDR3 protein: CASSIRQKYNSPLHF

D gene: .
clone size: .
J gene: TRBJ2-2
V gene: TRBV30
CDR3 DNA: TGTGCCCTGGAGCGGTTTGACCGGGAGCTGTTTTTT
CDR3 protein: CALERFDRELFF

D gene: .
clone size: .
J gene: TRBJ1-1
V gene: TRBV6-5
CDR3 DNA: TGTGCCAGCAGTTACTCGCCAGGGAAGAACACTGAAGCTTTCTTT
CDR3 protein: CASSYSPGKNTEAFF

D gene: .
clone size: .
J gene: TRBJ2-7
V gene: TRBV6-2/TRBV6-3
CDR3 DNA: TGTGCCAGCAGTTACTCGAATGAGGCTGACGAGCAGTACTTC
CDR3 protein: CASSYSNEADEQYF

D gene: TRBD2
clone size: .
J gene: TRBJ2-2
V gene: TRBV18
CDR3 DNA: TGTGCCAGCTCACCGGGACTAGGGGACATCGGGGAGCTGTTTTTT
CDR3 protein: CASSPGLGDIGELFF

D gene: .
clone size: .
J gene: TRBJ2-7
V gene: TRBV6-2/TRBV6-3
CDR3 DNA: TGTGCCAGCAGTTACGACGACACGAGCTCCTACGAGCAGTACTTC
CDR3 protein: CASSYDDTSSYEQYF

D gene: TRBD1
clone size: .
J gene: TRBJ2-7
V gene: TRBV15
CDR3 DNA: TGTGCCACCAGCAGGGGGACAGGGGGTGGCTACGAGCAGTACTTC
CDR3 protein: CATSRGTGGGYEQYF

D gene: TRBD1
clone size: once
J gene: TRBJ2-7
V gene: TRBV7-2
CDR3 DNA: TGTGCCAGCAGCTTAGTAGGACAGGGGGCTGGGGAGCAGTACTTC
CDR3 protein: CASSLVGQGAGEQYF

D gene: TRBD1
clone size: .
J gene: TRBJ1-2
V gene: TRBV4-2
CDR3 DNA: TGTGCCAGCAGCCAGGAGACAGGGAGACTGGTGAGCTATGGCTACACCTTC
CDR3 protein: CASSQETGRLVSYGYTF

D gene: TRBD1
clone size: .
J gene: TRBJ2-7
V gene: TRBV27
CDR3 DNA: TGTGCCAGCAGTTTAAAGGGACAGGTCTCCTACGAGCAGTACTTC
CDR3 protein: CASSLKGQVSYEQYF

D gene: TRBD1
clone size: .
J gene: TRBJ1-4
V gene: TRBV28
CDR3 DNA: TGTGCCAGCCTTACAGGGGCGGCTAATGAAAAACTGTTTTTT
CDR3 protein: CASLTGAANEKLFF

D gene: .
clone size: .
J gene: TRBJ1-6
V gene: TRBV11-2
CDR3 DNA: TGTGCCAGCAGCTTAGGGACGACAGTTTCCCCTTATTCACCCCTCCACTTT
CDR3 protein: CASSLGTTVSPYSPLHF

D gene: .
clone size: few
J gene: TRBJ1-2
V gene: TRBV4-3
CDR3 DNA: TGCGCCAGCAGCCAAGATTATCAGTCTAACTATGGCTACACCTTC
CDR3 protein: CASSQDYQSNYGYTF

D gene: TRBD1
clone size: .
J gene: TRBJ2-2
V gene: TRBV29-1
CDR3 DNA: TGCAGCGTTGGAGAGGGGGCAATCACCGGGGAGCTGTTTTTT
CDR3 protein: CSVGEGAITGELFF

D gene: TRBD2
clone size: .
J gene: TRBJ2-2
V gene: TRBV7-6
CDR3 DNA: TGTGCCAGCAGCTTAGCGGGACTAGCGGGGGGGACTACCGGGGAGCTGTTTTTT
CDR3 protein: CASSLAGLAGGTTGELFF

D gene: TRBD1
clone size: few
J gene: TRBJ1-2
V gene: TRBV12-5
CDR3 DNA: TGTGCTAGTGGTACCGGACAGGCCCCCTATGGCTACACCTTC
CDR3 protein: CASGTGQAPYGYTF

D gene: .
clone size: .
J gene: TRBJ1-6
V gene: TRBV6-5
CDR3 DNA: TGTGCCAGCAGTTACGATACAGGGTATAATTCACCCCTCCACTTT
CDR3 protein: CASSYDTGYNSPLHF

D gene: .
clone size: few
J gene: TRBJ2-7
V gene: TRBV6-2/TRBV6-3
CDR3 DNA: TGTGCCAGCAGTTACATCTATTACGAGCAGTACTTC
CDR3 protein: CASSYIYYEQYF

D gene: TRBD1
clone size: .
J gene: TRBJ1-4
V gene: TRBV7-2
CDR3 DNA: TGTGCCAGCAGCTACAGGGGACTTGGGAATGAAAAACTGTTTTTT
CDR3 protein: CASSYRGLGNEKLFF

D gene: TRBD2
clone size: .
J gene: TRBJ2-1
V gene: TRBV11-2
CDR3 DNA: TGTGCCAGCAGTTTTACGGGGGGGCCCTACAATGAGCAGTTCTTC
CDR3 protein: CASSFTGGPYNEQFF

D gene: TRBD2
clone size: .
J gene: TRBJ2-1
V gene: TRBV7-2
CDR3 DNA: TGTGCCAGCAGCTCGAACGGGGGGGCATACAATGAGCAGTTCTTC
CDR3 protein: CASSSNGGAYNEQFF

D gene: .
clone size: .
J gene: TRBJ1-1
V gene: TRBV5-4
CDR3 DNA: TGTGCCAGCAGCCTAGGCACTGAAGCTTTCTTT
CDR3 protein: CASSLGTEAFF

D gene: .
clone size: .
J gene: TRBJ1-1
V gene: TRBV7-6
CDR3 DNA: TGTGCCAGCAGCTTAGTTGGGGCTATGAACACTGAAGCTTTCTTT
CDR3 protein: CASSLVGAMNTEAFF

D gene: TRBD2
clone size: few
J gene: TRBJ2-3
V gene: TRBV6-4
CDR3 DNA: TGTGCCAGCAGCCGAGCGGGGGGACTCGATACGCAGTATTTT
CDR3 protein: CASSRAGGLDTQYF

D gene: .
clone size: .
J gene: TRBJ2-7
V gene: TRBV25-1
CDR3 DNA: TGTGCCAGCAGCAGGGGTGAGGGCTACGAGCAGTACTTC
CDR3 protein: CASSRGEGYEQYF

D gene: TRBD1
clone size: .
J gene: TRBJ1-2
V gene: TRBV10-1
CDR3 DNA: TGCGCCAGCAGTGAGTCCAACAGGGGCCTGGGCTACACCTTC
CDR3 protein: CASSESNRGLGYTF

D gene: .
clone size: .
J gene: TRBJ2-5
V gene: TRBV6-1
CDR3 DNA: TGTGCCAGCAGTGAAAGTGGCACCTTCGGGGAGACCCAGTACTTC
CDR3 protein: CASSESGTFGETQYF

D gene: TRBD2
clone size: .
J gene: TRBJ2-7
V gene: TRBV30
CDR3 DNA: TGTGCCTGGGGTAGCGGGGGAAAAGCCGAGCAGTACTTC
CDR3 protein: CAWGSGGKAEQYF

D gene: TRBD1
clone size: .
J gene: TRBJ2-3
V gene: TRBV7-2
CDR3 DNA: TGTGCCAGCAGCTTAGGACAGGGTAGTGGTACAGATACGCAGTATTTT
CDR3 protein: CASSLGQGSGTDTQYF

D gene: TRBD1
clone size: .
J gene: TRBJ2-1
V gene: TRBV18
CDR3 DNA: TGTGCCAGCTCCCGGGAGACAGGGGGCGATGAGCAGTTCTTC
CDR3 protein: CASSRETGGDEQFF

D gene: TRBD2
clone size: .
J gene: TRBJ2-1
V gene: TRBV27
CDR3 DNA: TGTGCCAGCAGTTTTGGGCTGTTAAGCGGGGGGGCGGATGAGCAGTTCTTC
CDR3 protein: CASSFGLLSGGADEQFF

D gene: .
clone size: .
J gene: TRBJ2-1
V gene: TRBV6-5
CDR3 DNA: TGTGCCAGCAGGCCGACAGTTTACAATGAGCAGTTCTTC
CDR3 protein: CASRPTVYNEQFF

D gene: .
clone size: medium-sized
J gene: TRBJ2-7
V gene: TRBV10-3
CDR3 DNA: TGTGCCATCAGCGGTCCATTATGGAGCGAGCAGTACTTC
CDR3 protein: CAISGPLWSEQYF

D gene: .
clone size: once
J gene: TRBJ1-1
V gene: TRBV5-3
CDR3 DNA: TGTGCCAGAAGTTTACCCCGAGAGGACACTGAAGCTTTCTTT
CDR3 protein: CARSLPREDTEAFF

D gene: .
clone size: .
J gene: TRBJ1-5
V gene: TRBV6-2/TRBV6-3
CDR3 DNA: TGTGCCAGCAGTGGCCCTGGCAATCAGCCCCAGCATTTT
CDR3 protein: CASSGPGNQPQHF

D gene: .
clone size: .
J gene: TRBJ2-6
V gene: TRBV19
CDR3 DNA: TGTGCCAGTACCCCTACGAGCTCTGGGGCCAACGTCCTGACTTTC
CDR3 protein: CASTPTSSGANVLTF

D gene: TRBD1
clone size: once
J gene: TRBJ2-3
V gene: TRBV16
CDR3 DNA: TGTGCCAGCAGCCAAAATCCAGGGACAGGTATCACAGATACGCAGTATTTT
CDR3 protein: CASSQNPGTGITDTQYF

D gene: TRBD2
clone size: .
J gene: TRBJ2-1
V gene: TRBV5-1
CDR3 DNA: TGCGCCAGCAGCTTGGTTCCTCGCGGGGGGGCCCGGGGCAACAATGAGCAGTTCTTC
CDR3 protein: CASSLVPRGGARGNNEQFF

D gene: .
clone size: .
J gene: TRBJ2-7
V gene: TRBV28
CDR3 DNA: TGTGCCAGCAGTTTAATTAATGGGCTTGAGCAGTACTTC
CDR3 protein: CASSLINGLEQYF

D gene: TRBD1
clone size: .
J gene: TRBJ2-7
V gene: TRBV28
CDR3 DNA: TGTGCCAGCAGTTTCCGGGACAGGAGCTACGAGCAGTACTTC
CDR3 protein: CASSFRDRSYEQYF